The source of this TCR beta chain is a study of prognosis after radiotherapy for stage I lung cancer. Study-level information: Fourteen patients had newly diagnosed primary stage I lung tumors, and a few had oligometastatic NSCLC after surgical resection of the primary tumor. Non-small cell lung cancer patients were all deemed medically inoperable. General study results and limits: Patients who developed distant metastases had lower Shannon entropy after stereotactic body radiation therapy.

Comment on this clonotype: Its antigen is unidentified.

About 5.6 milliliters of peripheral blood were drawn at each of two time points. Genomic DNA was subjected to two-round multiplex PCR for amplification of TCR beta CDR3. Gene-specific TRBV and TRBJ primers were used in PCR round one. Each CDR3 protein gets one entry after TCRdb re-called the multiplex PCR reads with MiXCR. The table shows almost 40,000 distinct CDR3 sequences, with about 24% occurring only once. The receptor was derived from a donor of 50 years or more with non-small cell lung cancer. This sample comprised PBMCs, obtained before or after stereotactic body radiation therapy (not recorded which).

CDR3 residues: CASSWGLSEAFF. The CDR3 bases are TGTGCCAGCAGCTGGGGACTTTCTGAAGCTTTCTTT. V is TRBV5-4 and J is TRBJ1-1; perhaps TRBD1 as D (5 bases). This CDR3 has 12 amino acids. V lost 3 bases to trimming and J lost 6 bases, with 9 bases between them. The germline CDR1 and CDR2 sequences are SGHNT and YYREEE (reference sequence).